This TCR beta chain appears in the sequencing data of a study of T-cell memory formation after mild COVID-19. Trimming took 4 bases from V and 6 from J; bases not matched to a gene: 7. The CDR3 runs 15 residues. The germline CDR1 and CDR2 sequences are SGHTA and FQGNSA. Study-wide results and limits: Pre-infection memory contained some responding clones, which suggested that cross-reactive memory had joined. CD4+ contracting clones were found mainly in CM and EM, and CD8+ ones in EMRA. Later expanders leaned CD4+, whereas clones that contracted between day 15 and 85 were balanced CD4/CD8.

From 5'RACE with constant-segment primers came TCR alpha and TCR beta cDNA libraries that carried sample barcodes and UMIs. TCRdb re-derived calls from the 5' RACE reads in MiXCR, one entry per CDR3 protein. The sample contains under 450,000 distinct CDR3 sequences, 20% to 25% of which appear only once. In its sample, this clonotype was seen a few times. Its antigen is currently unknown. The chain joins TRBV7-2 to TRBJ2-1, with 9 bases lining up with TRBD1. The TCR comes from an adult woman who had mild COVID-19 (a few samples of this study predate the infection). Cell type and time point are not known. Sequenced sample: PBMCs or a T cell subset sorted from them (not recorded which). The CDR3 loop is CASSYPGQGGNEQFF. As DNA, the CDR3 is TGTGCCAGCAGCTATCCGGGACAGGGTGGCAATGAGCAGTTCTTC.